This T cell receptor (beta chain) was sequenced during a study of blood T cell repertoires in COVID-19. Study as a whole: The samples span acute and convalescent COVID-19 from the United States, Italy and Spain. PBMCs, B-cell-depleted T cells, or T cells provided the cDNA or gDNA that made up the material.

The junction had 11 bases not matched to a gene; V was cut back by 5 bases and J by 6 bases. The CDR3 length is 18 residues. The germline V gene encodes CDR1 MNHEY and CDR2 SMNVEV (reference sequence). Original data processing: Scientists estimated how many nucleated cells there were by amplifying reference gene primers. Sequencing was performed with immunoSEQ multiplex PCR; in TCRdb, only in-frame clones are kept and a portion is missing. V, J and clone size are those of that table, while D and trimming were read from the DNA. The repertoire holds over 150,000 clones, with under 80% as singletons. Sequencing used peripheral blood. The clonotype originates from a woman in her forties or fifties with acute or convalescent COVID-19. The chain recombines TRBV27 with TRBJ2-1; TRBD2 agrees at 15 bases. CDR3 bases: TGTGCCAGCAGTATAAGGCGGACTAGCGGGGGGGCTTTCAATGAGCAGTTCTTC. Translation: CASSIRRTSGGAFNEQFF.